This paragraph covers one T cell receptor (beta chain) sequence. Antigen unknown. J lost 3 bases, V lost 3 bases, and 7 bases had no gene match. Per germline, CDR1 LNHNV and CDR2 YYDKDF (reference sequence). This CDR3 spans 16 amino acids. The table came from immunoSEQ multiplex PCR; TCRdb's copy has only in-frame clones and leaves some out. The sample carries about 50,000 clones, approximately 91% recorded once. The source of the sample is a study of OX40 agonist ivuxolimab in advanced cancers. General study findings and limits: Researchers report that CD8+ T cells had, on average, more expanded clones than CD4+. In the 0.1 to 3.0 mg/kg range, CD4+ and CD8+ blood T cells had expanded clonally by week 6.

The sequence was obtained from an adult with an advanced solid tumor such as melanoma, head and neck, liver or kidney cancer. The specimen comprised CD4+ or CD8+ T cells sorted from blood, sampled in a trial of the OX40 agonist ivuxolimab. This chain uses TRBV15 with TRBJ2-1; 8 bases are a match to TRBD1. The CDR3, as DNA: TGTGCCACCAGCAGGGGGGGCAGGGGGCTCTACAATGAGCAGTTCTTC. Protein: CATSRGGRGLYNEQFF. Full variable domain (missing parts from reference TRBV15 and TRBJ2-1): DAMVIQNPRYQVTQFGKPVTLSCSQTLNHNVMYWYQQKSSQAPKLLFHYYDKDFNNEADTPDNFQSRRPNTSFCFLDIRSPGLGDTAMYLCATSRGGRGLYNEQFFGPGTRLTVL.